This TCR beta chain was found in a study of shared clonotypes between healthy human individuals. Study findings and constraints: Researchers sampled blood only, noting tissue repertoires likely differ. It was the few donors that limited the genetic and exposure-history diversity represented.

CDR1 is KGHSH and CDR2 is LQKENI in the germline V gene. The CDR3 covers 15 residues. As concerns this clone: Its antigen is as yet unknown. A far larger clone lies a single base away; this is likely a read error. The same CDR3 is also encoded by other DNA sequences in this sample.

Original processing methods: ImmunoSEQ output lacked quality scores and full-length reads, limiting matched filtering. Libraries were prepared by immunoSEQ multiplex PCR; TCRdb keeps only in-frame clonotypes and omits some of them. The V and J calls and clone size come from that table; D and trimming were worked out from the DNA. The sample holds roughly 500,000 clones; 70% to 85% are singletons and the top ten take about 12%. The receptor's source is a woman aged 40 to 55 in good health. Some clones in this sample may be carry-over from other donors' samples. The J gene is TRBJ1-1, the V gene TRBV18; 7 nucleotides agree with TRBD1. Sequenced material: PBMCs. The CDR3 spells CASSPPGGQNTEAFF. CDR3 DNA: TGTGCCAGCTCACCACCGGGGGGACAGAACACCGAAGCTTTCTTT. Combining the CDR3 with reference TRBV18 and TRBJ1-1 gives the whole variable domain NAGVMQNPRHLVRRRGQEARLRCSPMKGHSHVYWYRQLPEEGLKFMVYLQKENIIDESGMPKERFSAEFPKEGPSILRIQQVVRGDSAAYFCASSPPGGQNTEAFFGQGTRLTVV.